Each of the 20 T cell receptor beta chains below was sequenced from the same sample in a study of shared clonotypes between healthy human individuals. In the naive CD8 group, cells lacked CD45RO and were positively selected for CCR7, so terminally differentiated effector memory CD45RA+ cells were left out. Some clones are missing from TCRdb's copy, which holds only in-frame ones; the method was immunoSEQ multiplex PCR. The table shows about 600,000 clones, with about 95% occurring only once. Sequencing input: naive CD8+ T cells sorted from blood. The receptors were sampled from a woman aged 25 to 45 in good health.

CDR3 sequence (DNA): TGTGCCACCAGCAGGGGTGACAGATACGAGCAGTACTTC. This codes for CATSRGDRYEQYF. This chain uses TRBV15 with TRBJ2-7, with D perhaps TRBD1 (5 bases). From germline, CDR1 is LNHNV and CDR2 YYDKDF (reference sequence). The CDR3 covers 13 residues. V was clipped by 3 bases and J by 4 bases, with 10 bases between them.

For this clone: Other DNA sequences in the sample encode the same CDR3. This chain joins TRBV28 and TRBJ2-1, with no clear D. CDR3 length equals 12 residues. V gave up 6 bases and J gave up 2 bases, with 5 bases separating them. Germline CDR1 reads MDHEN; CDR2 reads SYDVKM. CDR3 nucleotide sequence: TGTGCCAGCAGCCCGACCTACAATGAGCAGTTCTTC. Encoded protein: CASSPTYNEQFF.

The table lists this clone with a count of one. The V and J genes are TRBV27 and TRBJ2-7; the D gene is possibly TRBD1 (6 bases). Germline V gives CDR1 MNHEY, CDR2 SMNVEV (reference sequence). CDR3 length: 17 amino acids. Trimming cost V 5 bases and J 1 base, with 21 bases left between them. DNA for the CDR3: TGTGCCAGCAGTCCCCCAAGGGGGAGTTTCGATTCCTACGAGCAGTACTTC. This codes for CASSPPRGSFDSYEQYF.

For the CDR3, the DNA is TGTGCCAGCAGCTCATCGGCCGAATACGAGCAGTACTTC. It yields the protein CASSSSAEYEQYF. The chain combines TRBV7-9 with TRBJ2-7; D not certain. Trimming took 4 bases from V and 4 from J, leaving 11 bases between them. Looked up from germline, CDR1 is SEHNR and CDR2 is FQNEAQ (reference sequence). The CDR3 has 13 residues.

This rearrangement joins TRBV29-1 to TRBJ1-1; a weak D match, TRBD1 (6 bases). The CDR3 loop spans 17 amino acids. Trimming pared 0 bases from V and 6 bases from J, leaving 23 bases between. Germline V lookup: CDR1 SQVTM, CDR2 ANQGSEA. As DNA, the CDR3 is TGCAGCGTTGAAGATCTGCCTATCTTGGGGGCCGGGGCTGAAGCTTTCTTT. Protein product: CSVEDLPILGAGAEAFF.

In this sample, this clone turned up once. This rearrangement joins TRBV5-1 to TRBJ2-5, with 12 bases aligning to TRBD2. The J call may be wrong; the DNA end is better matched by TRBJ2-7. CDR3 length: 14 residues. Germline V lookup: CDR1 SGHRS, CDR2 YFSETQ. The DNA of the CDR3 is TGCGCCAGCAGCTCTAGCGGGAGGGATTACGAGCAGTACTTC. Amino acids: CASSSSGRDYEQYF.

J is TRBJ2-7 and V is TRBV27; TRBD2 matches at 11 bases. This CDR3 comprises 14 residues. Germline values: CDR1 MNHEY, CDR2 SMNVEV (reference sequence). The V segment lost 5 bases and the J segment 4 bases; nucleotides outside the gene matches: 4. DNA for the CDR3: TGTGCCAGCAGTATACTAGCGGGAGCTTACGAGCAGTACTTC. This gives the protein CASSILAGAYEQYF.

The chain carries TRBV5-6 and TRBJ2-7, with unresolved D. The ends were cut back, 4 bases at V and 4 bases at J, with 18 bases in the middle. CDR3 length equals 15 residues. Germline CDR1 SGHDT, CDR2 YYEEEE. The CDR3 region has the DNA TGTGCCAGCAGCCTGGGCCCCCCACAGCGATACGAGCAGTACTTC. Translated, it gives CASSLGPPQRYEQYF.

This clone was picked up one time. V and J are TRBV9 and TRBJ2-5; 10 bases match TRBD2. The germline CDR1 and CDR2 sequences are SGDLS and YYNGEE. The V segment lost 3 bases and the J segment 0 bases; nucleotides outside the gene matches: 8. The CDR3 is 17 amino acids. This chain's CDR3 is CASSAQREGRNQETQYF. The CDR3 DNA is TGTGCCAGCAGCGCCCAGCGGGAGGGCCGAAACCAAGAGACCCAGTACTTC.

This clone was counted once. V gene TRBV18 combines with J gene TRBJ2-7, with unresolved D. The germline V gene encodes CDR1 KGHSH and CDR2 LQKENI. There are 13 residues in the CDR3. Trimming stripped 7 bases from V and 2 bases from J, with 12 bases between. The DNA of the CDR3 is TGTGCCAGCTGTCCGGGCCCAACCTACGAGCAGTACTTC. Translating it yields CASCPGPTYEQYF.

This clone has just one count. V usage is TRBV28 and J usage is TRBJ2-7; 11 bases align to TRBD1. Germline V gene data show CDR1 as MDHEN and CDR2 as SYDVKM. With V trimmed by 3 bases and J by 7 bases, 5 bases remained unmatched. CDR3 size: 14 residues. This chain's CDR3 is CASSFMDRGREQYF. The CDR3 DNA follows: TGTGCCAGCAGTTTTATGGACAGGGGGCGGGAGCAGTACTTC.

V usage is TRBV5-3 and J usage is TRBJ1-5; D gene unclear. TRBV5-3 is an ORF; its function is uncertain. V lost 8 bases and J lost 1, with 4 bases in between. The CDR3 has 11 amino acids. The CDR3 protein is CASVSNQPQHF. DNA of the CDR3: TGTGCCAGCGTAAGCAATCAGCCCCAGCATTTT.

The genes are TRBV9 and TRBJ2-7; D unclear. CDR1 and CDR2 (germline): SGDLS, YYNGEE. The CDR3 runs to 14 residues. Trimming cost V 3 bases and J 0 bases, with 10 bases left between them. The CDR3 here is CASSDSSTSYEQYF. DNA of the CDR3: TGTGCCAGCAGCGACAGTAGTACCTCCTACGAGCAGTACTTC.

CDR3 region: CASSLLPGQGAPVTYEQYF. DNA of the CDR3: TGTGCCAGCAGCTTGCTACCGGGACAGGGGGCTCCTGTAACCTACGAGCAGTACTTC. V and J are TRBV7-8 and TRBJ2-7, with 12 bases fitting TRBD1. V gave up 3 bases and J gave up 2 bases; unmatched junction bases: 14. Germline V lookup: CDR1 SGHVS, CDR2 FQNEAQ. This CDR3 is built from 19 residues.

CDR3 sequence reads: CASSLSTLRPNEQFF. As DNA, the CDR3 is TGTGCCAGCAGTTTGAGCACACTTCGACCCAATGAGCAGTTCTTC. V and J are TRBV27 and TRBJ2-1; D unresolved. The germline V gene encodes CDR1 MNHEY and CDR2 SMNVEV (reference sequence). V was clipped by 3 bases and J by 6 bases, with 15 bases between them. CDR3 length: 15 residues.

The table lists this clone with a count of one. This same CDR3 is encoded by further DNA sequences in the sample. This chain joins TRBV5-1 and TRBJ1-2; 9 positions match TRBD1. CDR3 length: 13 residues. Germline V gene data show CDR1 as SGHRS and CDR2 as YFSETQ. The V gene end was trimmed by 1 base and the J gene end by 6 bases; junction bases not matched to a gene: 1. CDR3 loop: CASSLTGGDGYTF. In DNA form, the CDR3 reads TGCGCCAGCAGCTTGACAGGGGGCGATGGCTACACCTTC. Drawing the rest from reference TRBV5-1 and TRBJ1-2, the complete variable domain is KAGVTQTPRYLIKTRGQQVTLSCSPISGHRSVSWYQQTPGQGLQFLFEYFSETQRNKGNFPGRFSGRQFSNSRSEMNVSTLELGDSALYLCASSLTGGDGYTFGSGTRLTVV.

This clone occurred once. The chain combines TRBV11-2 with TRBJ2-7, with a possible D match to TRBD2 (7 bases). Trimming stripped 5 bases from V and 0 bases from J, with 11 bases between. There are 14 residues in the CDR3. CDR1 is SGHAT and CDR2 is FQNNGV in the germline V gene. The CDR3 here is CASSRGALSYEQYF. CDR3 DNA: TGTGCCAGCAGCCGGGGGGCACTCTCCTACGAGCAGTACTTC.

The chain has TRBV5-8 and TRBJ1-2, with a possible D match to TRBD1 (5 bases). Per germline, CDR1 SGHTS and CDR2 YDEGEE. V was shortened by 3 bases and J by 4 bases, with 10 bases between the two germline ends. This CDR3 has 13 residues. CDR3 residues: CASSSDRAYGYTF. The CDR3 DNA follows: TGTGCCAGCAGCTCTGACAGAGCCTATGGCTACACCTTC. The complete variable domain, with remaining parts taken from reference TRBV5-8 and TRBJ1-2, reads EAGVTQSPTHLIKTRGQQATLRCSPISGHTSVYWYQQALGLGLQFLLWYDEGEERNRGNFPPRFSGRQFPNYSSELNVNALELEDSALYLCASSSDRAYGYTFGSGTRLTVV.

This chain links TRBV5-1 with TRBJ1-3; D remains unclear. CDR1 is SGHRS, CDR2 YFSETQ, per germline. With 0 bases removed from V and 2 bases from J, the gap between germline ends came to 3 bases. CDR3 length: 13 residues. For the CDR3, the DNA is TGCGCCAGCAGCTTGGGGACTGGAAACACCATATATTTT. Protein sequence: CASSLGTGNTIYF.

CDR3 amino acids: CASSPSLNTEAFF. The DNA for the CDR3 is TGTGCCAGCAGTCCATCCCTGAACACTGAAGCTTTCTTT. J is TRBJ1-1 and V is TRBV28; D is unresolved. This CDR3 spans 13 amino acids. The germline V and J ends were trimmed by 5 bases and 0 bases, with 7 bases remaining between them. Germline V gives CDR1 MDHEN, CDR2 SYDVKM.